The text below deals with one T cell receptor beta chain. What antigen it recognizes has not been identified. Nothing much larger sits one base from this clone, and base qualities are not available. According to the germline V gene (reference sequence), CDR1 reads LNHDA and CDR2 reads SQIVND. Including cysteine and phenylalanine, the CDR3 has 14 amino acids. The CDR3 DNA has 42 bases and is translated from base 1. V is cut by 6 bases and J by 3 bases, and the space between the germline ends is 12 bases. At diagnosis, peripheral blood, uninvolved tumor-adjacent lung and tumor were collected and were preserved as a mix of fresh-frozen and FFPE material. For TCR repertoire profiling, blood samples were analyzed in the form of peripheral blood mononuclear cells. The immunoSEQ Assay was used to sequence TCR beta CDR3 regions from DNA. Regarding the original processing steps: To compute T cell density, TCR beta template counts were normalized to usable DNA, which was estimated by amplifying housekeeping genes. Using the preseqR package, richness was estimated by extrapolating to 120,000 templates for tissue samples and 400,000 templates for PBMC samples. Clonality was calculated as one minus Pielou's evenness. Tissue-enriched TCRs were identified through differential abundance testing performed on productive amino-acid clonotypes, with a minimum total count of 5 and an alpha of 0.1. The Jaccard Index and the Morisita Overlap Index were used to measure how much the repertoires overlapped between compartments. GLIPH grouped TCR beta CDR3s together with public tetramer-defined viral CDR3s, and a viral motif had to include at least three viral sequences and show V-gene enrichment. TCRdb obtained this table from immuneACCESS and retained in-frame rearrangements with V and J assigned. These tables miss some clones; where compared with another copy, unresolved V genes account for less than half of the shortfall, and the remainder is unexplained. D and trimming were read from the DNA, whereas the V and J calls and clone size are those reported in that table. This sample has roughly 50,000 clones in its table, and over 75% of those were observed once. 15% to 20% of the sample is held by the ten biggest clonotypes.

This sample was taken from a study of T cells in localized non-small cell lung cancer (dated by TCRdb to about 2020). Notes on the research overall: The study examined T cell repertoires in a few hundred patients with early-stage NSCLC and compared tumors with uninvolved tumor-adjacent lungs. All 240 or so NSCLC patients in the cohort were treatment-naive and had localized lung tumors that were resected. NSCLC patients had a mean age of around 61 years, and around 140 were male and around 110 female. Results and caveats for the whole study, not just this receptor: Because of the exploratory design, TCR variables were selected using unadjusted p-values without false-discovery rate correction. Higher blood T cell density associated with longer overall survival, while higher adjacent-lung clonality associated with shorter survival. Because multi-region tumor sequencing was not done, intratumor heterogeneity could not be ruled out. Uninvolved tumor-adjacent lung showed the highest T cell clonality, higher than tumor, which suggests more focused antigenic responses in the uninvolved tumor-adjacent lung. A median of approximately 57 of the top 100 tumor clones were detected in paired uninvolved adjacent lung, and some 29 of these tumor clones were also found among the top 100 clones of the paired uninvolved adjacent lung.

This sequence originates from a female donor older than 55 with stage II squamous cell lung carcinoma. The chain uses TRBV19 and TRBJ1-5; a weak D assignment points to TRBD1 (6 bases agree). Material: peripheral blood, obtained before any cancer treatment. The CDR3 protein: CASSEGVNNQPQHF. Read as DNA, the sequence is TGTGCCAGTAGCGAGGGGGTTAACAATCAGCCCCAGCATTTT. Outside the CDR3, residues come from the reference TRBV19 and TRBJ1-5 proteins, so the full variable domain is: DGGITQSPKYLFRKEGQNVTLSCEQNLNHDAMYWYRQDPGQGLRLIYYSQIVNDFQKGDIAEGYSVSREKKESFPLTVTSAQKNPTAFYLCASSEGVNNQPQHFGDGTRLSIL.